These 25 T cell receptor beta chains share one sample of origin, sequenced in a study of blood T cell repertoires in COVID-19 (dated by TCRdb to 2019 to 2021). Libraries were prepared through the immunoSEQ multiplex PCR assay. TCRdb stores this immuneACCESS table with in-frame sequences only. Part of the clones is absent; in the studies checked, under half of the shortfall reflects unresolved V genes, and no reason is known for the rest. The sample table holds around 170,000 clones, of which 74% were seen once. The ten largest clones take up about 3% of the sample. What was sequenced was peripheral blood. Source of these receptors: a woman older than 75 with acute or convalescent COVID-19.

The chain joins TRBV3-1 (or the pseudogene TRBV3-2) to TRBJ1-2; a weak D match, TRBD1 (6 bases). There are 14 residues in the CDR3. Trimming left V 1 base short and J 4 bases short, with 10 bases between. Germline assignment: CDR1 LGHDT and CDR2 YNNKEL (reference sequence). Written as DNA, the CDR3 is TGTGCCAGCAGCCAAGGAGGACAGCTCTATGGCTACACCTTC. It codes for CASSQGGQLYGYTF.

The V call is TRBV18, the J call TRBJ1-4, with 7 bases matching TRBD1. In germline, CDR1 is KGHSH, CDR2 LQKENI. J lost 7 bases, V lost 8 bases, and 7 bases had no gene match. The CDR3 is 13 residues long. CDR3 protein: CASVGTAGEKLFF. In DNA, the CDR3 is TGTGCCAGCGTCGGGACAGCAGGTGAAAAACTGTTTTTT. Combining the CDR3 with reference TRBV18 and TRBJ1-4 gives the whole variable domain NAGVMQNPRHLVRRRGQEARLRCSPMKGHSHVYWYRQLPEEGLKFMVYLQKENIIDESGMPKERFSAEFPKEGPSILRIQQVVRGDSAAYFCASVGTAGEKLFFGSGTQLSVL.

This chain joins TRBV18 and TRBJ2-5, with 7 positions matching TRBD2. The CDR3 has 14 residues. Germline CDR1 reads KGHSH; CDR2 reads LQKENI. V lost 1 base to trimming and J lost 5 bases; unmatched junction nucleotides: 4. The CDR3 sequence is CASSPLAGAETQYF. CDR3 bases: TGTGCCAGCTCACCACTTGCGGGAGCGGAGACCCAGTACTTC.

The chain couples TRBV4-2 to TRBJ1-4; D gene unclear. This CDR3 has 15 amino acids. V was trimmed by 0 bases and J by 6 bases, leaving 11 bases between them. Looked up from germline, CDR1 is LGHNA and CDR2 is YNFKEQ. CDR3 coding DNA: TGTGCCAGCAGCCAAGACGTCCAGGATCATGAAAAACTGTTTTTT. Amino acid sequence: CASSQDVQDHEKLFF.

The gene calls are TRBV20-1 and TRBJ1-1; D is undetermined. Between the trimmed V and J ends, which lost 4 bases and 3 bases, there was a span of 6 bases. Germline V gene lookup returns CDR1 DFQATT and CDR2 SNEGSKA (reference sequence). This CDR3 is built from 11 residues. CDR3 in DNA: TGCAGTGCTAACATCCACACTGAAGCTTTCTTT. Protein: CSANIHTEAFF.

The rearrangement links TRBV7-7 to TRBJ2-2, with TRBD2 as a possible D gene (6 bases). The CDR3 length is 16 residues. CDR1 SSHAT and CDR2 FNYEAQ come from the germline V gene (reference sequence). V was pared by 2 bases and J by 0 bases, with 10 bases between. The DNA of the CDR3 is TGTGCCAGCAGCTTAAATGCGGGGTCGAACACCGGGGAGCTGTTTTTT. It is translated as CASSLNAGSNTGELFF.

The chain links TRBV19 to TRBJ1-1, with TRBD1 identical over 7 bases. V was clipped by 8 bases and J by 3 bases; unmatched bases: 3. CDR3 size: 12 residues. CDR1 and CDR2 from the germline V gene are LNHDA and SQIVND (reference sequence). DNA of the CDR3: TGTGCCAGTGGGGGACAGTACACTGAAGCTTTCTTT. Translation gives CASGGQYTEAFF.

The chain uses TRBV15 and TRBJ2-7; tentatively, D is TRBD2 (5 bases). The CDR3 is 15 amino acids. V gave up 5 bases and J gave up 4 bases, with 18 bases separating them. The germline V gene has CDR1 LNHNV and CDR2 YYDKDF (reference sequence). The CDR3 loop is CATSGSFGSFYEQYF. The CDR3 DNA reads TGTGCCACCAGCGGTTCCTTTGGGAGCTTTTACGAGCAGTACTTC.

The chain employs TRBV5-1 and TRBJ2-7; possible D gene TRBD1, 5 bases. CDR1 and CDR2 (germline): SGHRS, YFSETQ. The CDR3 contains 11 residues. V was trimmed by 1 base and J by 6 bases, leaving 5 bases between them. The DNA of the CDR3 is TGCGCCAGCAGCTTGAGGGGCGAGCAGTACTTC. Its protein is CASSLRGEQYF.

The chain employs TRBV6-5 and TRBJ2-1, with TRBD2 identical over 7 bases. CDR3 length: 12 amino acids. Losses at the gene ends were 8 bases for V and 2 bases for J; bases not matched to a gene: 0. Germline assignment: CDR1 MNHEY and CDR2 SVGAGI. The CDR3 nucleotides are TGTGCCAGCCGGGGGGCCTACAATGAGCAGTTCTTC. Encoded protein: CASRGAYNEQFF.

This clone was detected a few times. The same CDR3 also results from other DNA sequences found in this sample. V usage is TRBV28 and J usage is TRBJ2-2, with 7 bases identical to TRBD2. This CDR3 region has 15 residues. After removal of 3 bases from V and 1 base from J, the junction contained 2 bases not matched to a gene. CDR1 and CDR2 from the germline V gene are MDHEN and SYDVKM. CDR3 bases: TGTGCCAGCAGTTTGACTAGCCTGAACACCGGGGAGCTGTTTTTT. This sequence encodes CASSLTSLNTGELFF. Complete variable domain (other parts from reference TRBV28 and TRBJ2-2): DVKVTQSSRYLVKRTGEKVFLECVQDMDHENMFWYRQDPGLGLRLIYFSYDVKMKEKGDIPEGYSVSREKKERFSLILESASTNQTSMYLCASSLTSLNTGELFFGEGSRLTVL.

This clone has only one observation. The chain employs TRBV3-1 (or the pseudogene TRBV3-2) and TRBJ2-5; TRBD1 is a possible D gene (5 bases). Germline V gene data show CDR1 as LGHDT and CDR2 as YNNKEL (reference sequence). V was cut by 5 bases and J by 3 bases, with 13 bases left in between. This CDR3 comprises 14 residues. The DNA for the CDR3 is TGTGCCAGCAGCGATAAGACAGTAAAAGAGACCCAGTACTTC. It codes for CASSDKTVKETQYF.

This chain uses TRBV4-1 with TRBJ1-2; D may be TRBD1 (5 bases). This CDR3 region has 16 residues. The V end lost 0 bases, the J end lost 2 bases, and 13 bases lay between the germline ends. Germline CDR1 MGHRA, CDR2 YSYEKL. CDR3 bases: TGCGCCAGCAGCCAAGATTTTTCGGCAGGGAACTATGGCTACACCTTC. Its translation: CASSQDFSAGNYGYTF.

Here the CDR3 reads CASKRGRGDNYGYTF. In DNA form, the CDR3 reads TGTGCCAGCAAACGAGGAAGGGGTGACAACTATGGCTACACCTTC. This sequence joins TRBV6-5 and TRBJ1-2, with D tentatively TRBD1 (5 bases). In germline, CDR1 is MNHEY, CDR2 SVGAGI. Trimming took off 7 bases at V and 2 bases at J, with 17 bases between the two ends. The CDR3 runs 15 residues.

The chain uses TRBV7-9 and TRBJ2-7, with 7 bases that match TRBD1. Trimming removed 5 bases from V and 0 bases from J; junction bases left unmatched: 4. The CDR3 spans 14 residues. CDR1 and CDR2 (germline): SEHNR, FQNEAQ (reference sequence). CDR3 sequence reads: CASSPGGSSYEQYF. DNA for the CDR3: TGTGCCAGCAGCCCAGGGGGATCCTCCTACGAGCAGTACTTC. The complete variable domain, with remaining parts taken from reference TRBV7-9 and TRBJ2-7, reads DTGVSQNPRHKITKRGQNVTFRCDPISEHNRLYWYRQTLGQGPEFLTYFQNEAQLEKSRLLSDRFSAERPKGSFSTLEIQRTEQGDSAMYLCASSPGGSSYEQYFGPGTRLTVT.

This clone was counted once. The CDR3 DNA sequence: TGTGCCAGCAGTTACGAACTAGCGGGAGGGGTTTCCTACGAGCAGTACTTC. This gives the protein CASSYELAGGVSYEQYF. The chain links TRBV6-2 or TRBV6-3 to TRBJ2-7; TRBD2 agrees at 13 bases. After removal of 2 bases from V and 1 base from J, the junction contained 5 bases not matched to a gene. This CDR3 has 17 amino acids. The germline CDR1 and CDR2 sequences are MNHEY and SVGEGT.

The table lists this clone with a few counts. The chain employs TRBV2 and TRBJ1-4; D is possibly TRBD1 (6 bases). In germline, CDR1 is SNHLY, CDR2 FYNNEI. The CDR3 length is 15 residues. V lost 1 base and J 3 bases, leaving 9 bases between the germline ends. CDR3: CASSEESGANEKLFF. The CDR3 DNA sequence: TGTGCCAGCAGTGAAGAGTCAGGGGCTAATGAAAAACTGTTTTTT.

In its sample, this clone was seen a few times. This rearrangement joins TRBV28 to TRBJ2-1; TRBD1 matches at 10 bases. With 10 bases clipped from V and 4 bases from J, the junction kept 7 bases outside the gene matches. This CDR3 has 14 residues. CDR1 is MDHEN, CDR2 SYDVKM, per germline. For the CDR3, the DNA is TGTGCCACCTGGGGGACAGGGGTTTACAATGAGCAGTTCTTC. Amino acids: CATWGTGVYNEQFF. Together with reference TRBV28 and TRBJ2-1, the CDR3 gives the full variable domain: DVKVTQSSRYLVKRTGEKVFLECVQDMDHENMFWYRQDPGLGLRLIYFSYDVKMKEKGDIPEGYSVSREKKERFSLILESASTNQTSMYLCATWGTGVYNEQFFGPGTRLTVL.

This chain links TRBV6-2 or TRBV6-3 with TRBJ2-4, with 7 bases that match TRBD1. V shed 2 bases, J shed 8 bases, and the junction held 9 bases outside the gene matches. CDR3 length equals 15 residues. The germline gives CDR1 MNHEY, CDR2 SVGEGT. The DNA of the CDR3 is TGTGCCAGCAGTTACGGTGACAGGGATTCTGACATTCAGTACTTC. The encoded protein is CASSYGDRDSDIQYF.

The chain joins TRBV27 to TRBJ1-1; D is undetermined. The germline V gene has CDR1 MNHEY and CDR2 SMNVEV (reference sequence). V dropped 1 base and J dropped 0 bases, with 6 bases sitting between them. The CDR3 spans 14 residues. CDR3 coding DNA: TGTGCCAGCAGTTTATTGAACTTGAACACTGAAGCTTTCTTT. Translating it yields CASSLLNLNTEAFF.

This chain uses TRBV19 with TRBJ1-1; the D is unclear. The CDR3 has 15 residues. The germline CDR1 and CDR2 sequences are LNHDA and SQIVND (reference sequence). V was cut by 3 bases and J by 5 bases, with 16 bases left in between. CDR3 nucleotides: TGTGCCAGTAGTATCTCTAGAGGGCGCAATACTGAAGCTTTCTTT. Its translation is CASSISRGRNTEAFF.

This clone was counted between two and nine times. This chain joins TRBV30 and TRBJ2-1, with 8 bases aligning to TRBD2. Per the germline V gene, CDR1 is GTSNPN and CDR2 is SVGIG (reference sequence). The CDR3 runs 12 residues. V trimming: 7 bases; J trimming: 9 bases; junction bases outside the gene matches: 8. CDR3 sequence: CAYRGGSGEQFF. The CDR3 nucleotides are TGTGCCTACCGGGGGGGGTCCGGTGAGCAGTTCTTC. Full variable domain (outside the CDR3, taken from reference TRBV30 and TRBJ2-1): SQTIHQWPATLVQPVGSPLSLECTVEGTSNPNLYWYRQAAGRGLQLLFYSVGIGQISSEVPQNLSASRPQDRQFILSSKKLLLSDSGFYLCAYRGGSGEQFFGPGTRLTVL.

The CDR3 nucleotides read TGTGCCAGCAGTTACTCTCGCCTCGATGAGCAGTTCTTC. Translated: CASSYSRLDEQFF. The V call is TRBV7-2, the J call TRBJ2-1, with unresolved D. The germline V and J ends were trimmed by 6 bases and 8 bases, with 14 bases remaining between them. This CDR3 comprises 13 residues. CDR1 is SGHTA and CDR2 is FQGNSA in the germline V gene.

This chain joins TRBV7-2 and TRBJ1-1; D is ambiguous. The ends were cut back, 4 bases at V and 4 bases at J, with 16 bases in the middle. The germline V gene encodes CDR1 SGHTA and CDR2 FQGNSA. The length of the CDR3 is 15 residues. For the CDR3, the DNA is TGTGCCAGCAGCTCGAACCTTATGGGGAGCACTGAAGCTTTCTTT. Residues: CASSSNLMGSTEAFF.

The rearrangement links TRBV3-1 (or the pseudogene TRBV3-2) to TRBJ1-4; possibly TRBD1 for D (6 bases). V dropped 4 bases and J dropped 6 bases, with 9 bases sitting between them. Looked up from germline, CDR1 is LGHDT and CDR2 is YNNKEL (reference sequence). The CDR3 runs 13 residues. The DNA for the CDR3 is TGTGCCAGCAGCCGAGCAGGGGATGAAAAACTGTTTTTT. As protein: CASSRAGDEKLFF.